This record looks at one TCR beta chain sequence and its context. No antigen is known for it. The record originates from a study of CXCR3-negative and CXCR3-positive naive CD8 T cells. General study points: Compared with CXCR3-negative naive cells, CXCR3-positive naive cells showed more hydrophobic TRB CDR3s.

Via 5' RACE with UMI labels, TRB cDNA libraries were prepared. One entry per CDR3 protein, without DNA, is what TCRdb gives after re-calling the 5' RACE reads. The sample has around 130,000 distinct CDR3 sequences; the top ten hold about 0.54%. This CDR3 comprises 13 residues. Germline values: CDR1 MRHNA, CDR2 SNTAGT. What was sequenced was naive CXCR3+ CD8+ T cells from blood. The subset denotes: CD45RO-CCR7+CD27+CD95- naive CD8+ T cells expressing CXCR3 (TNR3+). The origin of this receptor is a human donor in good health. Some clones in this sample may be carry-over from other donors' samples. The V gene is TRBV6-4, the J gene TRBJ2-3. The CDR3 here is CASSDLLTDTQYF.